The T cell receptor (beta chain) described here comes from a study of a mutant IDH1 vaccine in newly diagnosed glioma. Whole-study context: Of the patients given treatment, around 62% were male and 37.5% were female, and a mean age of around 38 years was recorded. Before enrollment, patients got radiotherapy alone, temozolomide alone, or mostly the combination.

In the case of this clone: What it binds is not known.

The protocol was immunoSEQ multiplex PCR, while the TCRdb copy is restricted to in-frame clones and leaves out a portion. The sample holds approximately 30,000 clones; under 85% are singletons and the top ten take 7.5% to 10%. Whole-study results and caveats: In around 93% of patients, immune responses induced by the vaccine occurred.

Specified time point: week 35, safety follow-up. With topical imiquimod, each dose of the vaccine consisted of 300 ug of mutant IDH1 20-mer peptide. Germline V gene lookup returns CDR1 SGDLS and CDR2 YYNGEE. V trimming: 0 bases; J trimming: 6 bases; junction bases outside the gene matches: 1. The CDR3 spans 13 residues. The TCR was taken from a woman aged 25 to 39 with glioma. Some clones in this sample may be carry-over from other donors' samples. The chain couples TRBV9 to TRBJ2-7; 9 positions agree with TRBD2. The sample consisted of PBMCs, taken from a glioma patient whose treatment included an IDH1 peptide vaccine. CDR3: CASSVELAGEQYF. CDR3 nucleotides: TGTGCCAGCAGCGTAGAACTAGCGGGCGAGCAGTACTTC.